These 4 T cell receptor beta chains were sequenced from one sample in a study of T-cell reconstitution after alpha-beta-depleted transplantation in children. Preparation of the TCRbeta library used unique molecular identifiers. TCRdb passed the PCR reads through MiXCR, listing each CDR3 protein once. The data show over 100,000 distinct CDR3 sequences, under 13% seen once. Material: PBMCs, obtained before TCRalphabeta/CD19-depleted stem cell transplant. The receptors derive from a boy aged 2 to 9 with acute lymphoblastic leukemia, due to receive a stem cell transplant.

This chain joins TRBV28 and TRBJ1-5; no reliable D call. The germline CDR1 and CDR2 sequences are MDHEN and SYDVKM. The CDR3 runs 14 residues. Trimming removed 3 bases at V and 3 bases at J, with 9 bases between. Written as DNA, the CDR3 is TGTGCCAGCAGTTTTCGGGGAAACAATCAGCCCCAGCATTTT. Translating it yields CASSFRGNNQPQHF. The full variable domain, completed using reference TRBV28 and TRBJ1-5, is DVKVTQSSRYLVKRTGEKVFLECVQDMDHENMFWYRQDPGLGLRLIYFSYDVKMKEKGDIPEGYSVSREKKERFSLILESASTNQTSMYLCASSFRGNNQPQHFGDGTRLSIL.

This chain links TRBV6-5 with TRBJ2-7, with 10 bases matching TRBD2. Unmatched junction bases numbered 3, after V lost 10 bases and J lost 6 bases. The CDR3 is 11 amino acids. Germline CDR1 and CDR2: MNHEY and SVGAGI. The CDR3 coding sequence is TGTGCCACCGCTAGCGGGAGCGAGCAGTACTTC. This gives the protein CATASGSEQYF.

CDR3 in DNA: TGTGCCACCAGTGACCCCGGGACAGAAAACAATGAGCAGTTCTTC. As protein: CATSDPGTENNEQFF. The chain combines TRBV24-1 with TRBJ2-1, with TRBD1 identical over 7 bases. The CDR3 is 15 residues long. Germline values: CDR1 KGHDR, CDR2 SFDVKD. The junction had 7 bases not matched to a gene; V was cut back by 4 bases and J by 5 bases.

A few counts support this clonotype. This rearrangement joins TRBV5-1 to TRBJ2-1, with 8 bases aligning to TRBD2. Looked up from germline, CDR1 is SGHRS and CDR2 is YFSETQ. This CDR3 has 15 amino acids. The trim removed 5 bases at V and 3 bases at J, leaving 7 bases unmatched. Here the CDR3 reads CASRFTSGYYNEQFF. The CDR3 region has the DNA TGCGCCAGCAGATTTACTAGCGGCTACTACAATGAGCAGTTCTTC.